These 28 T cell receptor beta chains came from one sample sequenced in a study of cytomegalovirus exposure and HLA in healthy donors. Both 60 Vbeta primers and 13 Jbeta primers went into the PCR. Method: immunoSEQ multiplex PCR; TCRdb's copy keeps in-frame clones and lacks some. The sample yields about 43,000 clones, roughly 80% seen once. Sequencing was performed on PBMCs. The source of these receptors is a man between 25 and 39 years old in good health and CMV-seronegative.

The rearrangement links TRBV6-5 to TRBJ2-3; D is unresolved. This CDR3 comprises 13 residues. Germline values: CDR1 MNHEY, CDR2 SVGAGI. V gave up 1 base and J gave up 5 bases, with 7 bases separating them. CDR3 in amino acids: CASSYWQEDTQYF. The CDR3 DNA reads TGTGCCAGCAGTTACTGGCAGGAAGATACGCAGTATTTT.

This rearrangement joins TRBV7-2 to TRBJ2-1; a weak D match, TRBD1 (5 bases). Deletions cut 1 base from V and 7 bases from J, with 8 bases between. The CDR3 loop spans 13 amino acids. From germline, CDR1 is SGHTA and CDR2 FQGNSA. CDR3: CASSLGQWNEQFF. The CDR3 region has the DNA TGTGCCAGCAGCTTAGGACAGTGGAATGAGCAGTTCTTC. Variable domain in full (rest from reference TRBV7-2 and TRBJ2-1): GAGVSQSPSNKVTEKGKDVELRCDPISGHTALYWYRQSLGQGLEFLIYFQGNSAPDKSGLPSDRFSAERTGGSVSTLTIQRTQQEDSAVYLCASSLGQWNEQFFGPGTRLTVL.

The rearrangement uses TRBV10-1 and TRBJ2-7, with D perhaps matching TRBD2 (6 bases). The CDR3 runs to 12 residues. Trimming removed 11 bases from V and 2 bases from J, with 13 bases in between. The germline CDR1 and CDR2 sequences are WNHNN and SYGVQD (reference sequence). The CDR3 DNA follows: TGCGCCGCGGGACCGACTCCCTACGAGCAGTACTTC. Protein product: CAAGPTPYEQYF.

This chain joins TRBV2 and TRBJ1-2; D possibly corresponds to TRBD1 (5 bases). V shed 4 bases and J shed 2 bases, with 11 bases lying between them. There are 14 residues in the CDR3. Germline V gives CDR1 SNHLY, CDR2 FYNNEI. CDR3 sequence (DNA): TGTGCCAGCAGTGCGGTGACAGCCAACTATGGCTACACCTTC. It specifies CASSAVTANYGYTF.

The V call is TRBV5-1, the J call TRBJ1-1; weak D call: TRBD1 (5 bases). This CDR3 has 12 amino acids. Trimming left V 4 bases short and J 10 bases short, with 14 bases between. Germline values: CDR1 SGHRS, CDR2 YFSETQ. In DNA, the CDR3 is TGCGCCAGCAGCCGGACGAACGGGGGAGCTTTCTTT. This sequence encodes CASSRTNGGAFF.

By share, this clone counts as medium-sized. The V gene is TRBV2, the J gene TRBJ1-1; no reliable D call. CDR1 is SNHLY, CDR2 FYNNEI, per germline. V was shortened by 4 bases and J by 8 bases, with 8 bases between the two germline ends. This CDR3 region has 11 residues. Here the CDR3 DNA reads TGTGCCAGCAGTGTGTCCAGGGAAGCTTTCTTT. Its protein is CASSVSREAFF.

The rearrangement joins TRBV19 to TRBJ1-5, with D perhaps TRBD1 (5 bases). Between the trimmed V and J ends, which lost 4 bases and 3 bases, there was a span of 7 bases. The CDR3 has 13 residues. In germline, CDR1 is LNHDA, CDR2 SQIVND (reference sequence). The CDR3 bases are TGTGCCAGTAGTACGGGGGACAATCAGCCCCAGCATTTT. This encodes CASSTGDNQPQHF.

CDR3 region: CASRGRGINTEAFF. The CDR3, as DNA: TGTGCCAGTAGGGGAAGGGGTATAAACACTGAAGCTTTCTTT. V gene TRBV19 combines with J gene TRBJ1-1; tentatively, D is TRBD1 (5 bases). CDR3 length: 14 amino acids. Germline-derived CDR1 and CDR2 are LNHDA and SQIVND (reference sequence). Trimming removed 6 bases at V and 2 bases at J, with 13 bases between.

The chain couples TRBV2 to TRBJ1-1; no firm D call. Trimming left V 0 bases short and J 5 bases short, with 13 bases between. Germline assignment: CDR1 SNHLY and CDR2 FYNNEI. CDR3 length equals 15 residues. CDR3 bases: TGTGCCAGCAGTGAAGCGCCAAACGGTGGTACTGAAGCTTTCTTT. Its translation: CASSEAPNGGTEAFF.

This clone has more than one count but fewer than ten. This chain joins TRBV19 and TRBJ1-5, with TRBD1 as a possible D gene (5 bases). Trimming removed 10 bases at V and 6 bases at J, with 13 bases between. The CDR3 loop spans 12 amino acids. The germline gives CDR1 LNHDA, CDR2 SQIVND (reference sequence). CDR3 region: CATSQVPQPQHF. The CDR3 DNA sequence: TGTGCCACCTCACAGGTGCCTCAGCCCCAGCATTTT.

The chain employs TRBV25-1 and TRBJ2-3; perhaps TRBD2 as D (6 bases). The CDR3 totals 13 residues. In germline, CDR1 is MGHDK, CDR2 SYGVNS. V dropped 9 bases and J dropped 5 bases, with 15 bases sitting between them. The CDR3 coding sequence is TGTGCCAGTCGGTATGGGGGGATAGATACGCAGTATTTT. Its translation is CASRYGGIDTQYF.

V gene TRBV5-4 combines with J gene TRBJ1-6, with D perhaps TRBD1 (5 bases). CDR3 length: 15 residues. Germline V gene lookup returns CDR1 SGHNT and CDR2 YYREEE (reference sequence). V was cut by 9 bases and J by 7 bases, with 20 bases left in between. DNA of the CDR3: TGTGCCACCTCCTCTGGGGGGACGGGAAATTCACCCCTCCACTTT. This codes for CATSSGGTGNSPLHF.

This clone was counted only a few times. This sequence joins TRBV4-3 and TRBJ1-1; D is undetermined. V was clipped by 0 bases and J by 7 bases, with 15 bases between them. Germline V gene sequence: CDR1 LGHNA, CDR2 YSLEER. This CDR3 has 15 residues. CDR3 in DNA: TGCGCCAGCAGCCAAGATGAGGGAGGTGGTAGTGAAGCTTTCTTT. Protein sequence: CASSQDEGGGSEAFF.

The chain carries TRBV28 and TRBJ1-4; 8 nucleotides line up with TRBD1. The CDR3 length is 12 residues. Germline CDR1 is MDHEN and CDR2 is SYDVKM. V lost 7 bases and J lost 8; bases outside the gene matches: 3. Here the CDR3 reads CASKDRAEKLFF. CDR3 DNA sequence: TGTGCCAGCAAGGACAGGGCCGAAAAACTGTTTTTT.

This chain connects TRBV19 to TRBJ2-1, with 9 nucleotides matching TRBD1. CDR3 size: 14 residues. V lost 7 bases, J lost 8 bases, and 9 bases stayed unmatched. Germline CDR1 LNHDA, CDR2 SQIVND (reference sequence). The CDR3 is CASIGTGYGYEQFF. As DNA, the CDR3 is TGTGCCAGTATCGGGACAGGGTATGGCTATGAGCAGTTCTTC.

This chain joins TRBV6-6 and TRBJ1-2; no reliable D call. The CDR3 is made up of 13 amino acids. Germline loops: CDR1 MNHNY, CDR2 SVGAGI (reference sequence). V lost 5 bases and J lost 0, with 7 bases in between. The CDR3 loop reads CASSRITNYGYTF. CDR3 bases: TGTGCCAGCAGTCGTATAACTAACTATGGCTACACCTTC.

The chain joins TRBV21-1 to TRBJ1-3. TRBV21-1 is classified as a pseudogene. CDR3 length: 15 amino acids. CDR3 nucleotide sequence: TGTGCCAGCAGCAAAAACGGGGGAACTGGAAACACCATATATTTT. This encodes CASSKNGGTGNTIYF.

The V gene is TRBV29-1, the J gene TRBJ1-2, with D possibly being TRBD1 (5 bases). The CDR3 extends over 13 amino acids. Trimming shortened V by 5 bases and J by 8 bases, and 18 bases separated the two germline ends. The germline gives CDR1 SQVTM, CDR2 ANQGSEA. CDR3 sequence (DNA): TGCAGCGTTCGTCAGGGCGCGAGCTACGGCTACACCTTC. Encoded protein: CSVRQGASYGYTF.

The table lists this clone with a few counts. The chain recombines TRBV6-6 with TRBJ2-5; 13 bases fit TRBD2. The germline V gene has CDR1 MNHNY and CDR2 SVGAGI (reference sequence). The CDR3 is 15 amino acids. Losses at the gene ends were 2 bases for V and 6 bases for J; bases not matched to a gene: 3. CDR3 bases: TGTGCCAGCAGTTACACTAGCGGGAGGGAAAAGACCCAGTACTTC. Residues: CASSYTSGREKTQYF.

V and J are TRBV6-5 and TRBJ1-5, with D possibly being TRBD1 (6 bases). CDR3 length: 15 residues. Trimming stripped 2 bases from V and 2 bases from J, with 10 bases between. CDR1 and CDR2 from the germline V gene are MNHEY and SVGAGI. CDR3 sequence: CASSYAAGGNQPQHF. The CDR3 bases are TGTGCCAGCAGTTACGCGGCAGGGGGCAATCAGCCCCAGCATTTT.

CDR3: CASRFGVTEAFF. The CDR3 DNA reads TGTGCCAGCAGGTTCGGTGTGACTGAAGCTTTCTTT. The gene calls are TRBV7-2 and TRBJ1-1, with no clear D. The CDR3 length is 12 residues. With 6 bases removed from V and 5 bases from J, the gap between germline ends came to 10 bases. The V gene's germline CDR1 is SGHTA and CDR2 FQGNSA.

Comment on this clone: Other DNA sequences of this sample code for an identical CDR3. CDR3: CASSEERTGLYGYTF. The CDR3 DNA sequence: TGTGCCAGCAGTGAAGAACGGACAGGGTTATATGGCTACACCTTC. The chain recombines TRBV2 with TRBJ1-2; 8 bases agree with TRBD1. The CDR3 is 15 residues long. From germline, CDR1 is SNHLY and CDR2 FYNNEI. V gave up 1 base and J gave up 5 bases; unmatched junction bases: 6.

The CDR3 spells CASSLFGGRVNEQFF. The CDR3 bases are TGTGCCAGCAGTTTATTTGGCGGGAGGGTGAATGAGCAGTTCTTC. The rearrangement uses TRBV27 and TRBJ2-1, with 9 bases identical to TRBD2. From germline, CDR1 is MNHEY and CDR2 SMNVEV (reference sequence). The CDR3 runs 15 residues. V gave up 1 base and J gave up 7 bases; unmatched junction bases: 5.

The chain is built from TRBV6-5 and TRBJ2-3; 9 bases map to TRBD1. The trim removed 7 bases at V and 3 bases at J, leaving 8 bases unmatched. Germline V lookup: CDR1 MNHEY, CDR2 SVGAGI. The CDR3 has 15 amino acids. The CDR3 loop reads CASTSTGGSTDTQYF. For the CDR3, the DNA is TGTGCCAGCACTTCAACAGGGGGCTCTACAGATACGCAGTATTTT.

This clone was picked up a small number of times. This chain uses TRBV30 with TRBJ2-7; no reliable D call. Germline V gene lookup returns CDR1 GTSNPN and CDR2 SVGIG (reference sequence). The CDR3 loop spans 12 amino acids. V was cut by 3 bases and J by 6 bases, with 12 bases left in between. In DNA, the CDR3 is TGTGCCTGGAGGGCGATAAGGAGCGAGCAGTACTTC. This encodes CAWRAIRSEQYF.

The V gene is TRBV4-3, the J gene TRBJ2-1; 10 nucleotides line up with TRBD2. The CDR3 contains 16 residues. The V gene end was trimmed by 4 bases and the J gene end by 7 bases; junction bases not matched to a gene: 10. Germline V gene lookup returns CDR1 LGHNA and CDR2 YSLEER. The CDR3 bases are TGCGCCAGCAGCCCCTCTAGCGGGAGAGCTTTAAATGAGCAGTTCTTC. Protein: CASSPSSGRALNEQFF.

The J gene is TRBJ1-5, the V gene TRBV19; D may be TRBD1 (6 bases). Germline loops: CDR1 LNHDA, CDR2 SQIVND (reference sequence). V lost 6 bases to trimming and J lost 2 bases, with 11 bases between them. This CDR3 has 14 residues. CDR3 sequence reads: CASSWAGGNQPQHF. For the CDR3, the DNA is TGTGCCAGTAGCTGGGCAGGGGGCAATCAGCCCCAGCATTTT.

This clone was observed once. This chain links TRBV7-3 with TRBJ2-2, with D perhaps matching TRBD2 (7 bases). This CDR3 is 16 amino acids long. V was trimmed by 3 bases and J by 0 bases, leaving 11 bases between them. Germline V gene data show CDR1 as SGHTA and CDR2 as FQGTGA. The CDR3 DNA reads as TGTGCCAGCAGCTTGGGCGGGGGCACGAACACCGGGGAGCTGTTTTTT. Translation gives CASSLGGGTNTGELFF.